This T cell receptor beta chain originates from a study of T cells in Graves' hyperthyroidism and ophthalmopathy (dated by TCRdb to between 2018 and 2020). Background on the whole study: Peripheral blood samples were taken at initial diagnosis, before any treatment was given. In addition, the study compared T-cell repertoires in thyroid tissue and in blood from several Graves' hyperthyroidism patients. TCR Vbeta CDR3 sequencing of some 140 peripheral blood samples (under 45 ophthalmopathy, some 75 hyperthyroidism and around 17 progressor patients) is reported in the paper. After sampling, hyperthyroidism patients received methimazole starting at 30 mg daily, and ophthalmopathy patients received high-dose intravenous methylprednisolone. A discovery cohort of around 100 patients, approximately 45 with Graves' ophthalmopathy and about 58 with stable Graves' hyperthyroidism, was used to find distinguishing TCR V-J signatures. Prospective prediction of ophthalmopathy was tested in an independent validation cohort consisting of some 20 hyperthyroidism patients and approximately 16 patients who later progressed to ophthalmopathy. For training and testing, the 100 or so patients in the discovery cohort were randomly divided in a 7:3 ratio.

In the case of this clonotype: This clone's antigen is unknown. The conserved phenylalanine or tryptophan normally closing the CDR3 is absent here, so this likely arose from a read error.

The TCR beta CDR3 regions were amplified from RNA transcripts. For the first round of RT-PCR on the TCR CDR3, the HTBI primer set was used together with the Qiagen OneStep RT-PCR kit. The libraries were constructed in a second round of multiplex PCR and then size-selected and purified. Libraries were sequenced paired-end with 100 bp reads on an Illumina HiSeq2000. In the authors' own workflow: SOAPnuke was used to process the raw data, removing reads that contained adapters or uncalled bases, had a mean Phred below 15, or lacked an exact match to the constant primer or identifier. COPE v1.2.5 was used to merge the high-quality paired reads, and each unique nucleotide sequence was defined as a clonotype. MiTCR v1.1 was used to align the clonotypes against IMGT TRBV, TRBD and TRBJ reference segments. Only V-J combinations with frequency above 0.0001, covering 99% to 99.2% of repertoires, were analysed. A TCS score was defined as the ratio between F50 (clonal expansion) and ExV (chaos), using BLOSUM62-based TCRdist between CDR3 peptides within each V-J. Welch's t-statistics and random forest reduced just over 500 V-J features to around 14, which were used in a naive Bayes classifier (R e1071). TCRdb took the public reads, trimmed them with fastp at Q25, ran MiXCR for clone calling and kept in-frame beta chains. Rows with a matching CDR3 protein are joined into one entry that keeps the most common DNA and genes. TCRdb's processing, not the study's, gives the V and J calls here. This sample gives approximately 640,000 distinct CDR3 sequences in total; approximately 15% of them show up just once. The ten largest clones add up to 15% to 17% of the sample.

V loses 5 bases, J loses 0 bases, and the germline ends lie 10 bases apart. From the germline V gene (reference sequence), CDR1 is LNHDA and CDR2 is SQIVND. Termini included, the CDR3 measures 14 amino acids. Of all the DNA, just the CDR3 is kept, 42 bases in frame from base 1. Graves' hyperthyroidism was defined as stable when no progression to ophthalmopathy occurred over 18 months of follow-up. Hyperthyroidism patients were newly diagnosed, had a disease duration of under 2 months, and were aged 18 to 65 years. Patients with uncontrolled infections, other autoimmune diseases, pregnancy or lactation were excluded. Diagnoses were based on clinical symptoms, serum thyroxine and TRAb, thyroid ultrasound and orbital computed tomography. Ficoll-Paque density gradient centrifugation was used to isolate PBMCs from around 10 ml of fresh peripheral blood. Trizol reagent was used to extract total RNA, and RNA quality was then checked on an Agilent 2100 Bioanalyzer.

What the study reported, not specific to this receptor: Most expanded thyroid clonotypes (frequency above 0.001) were also detected in blood, a finding suggesting that blood repertoires may reflect thyroid immune responses. During validation, the model predicted progression to ophthalmopathy a median of roughly 7.1 months ahead of onset, with around 71% sensitivity and roughly 72% specificity. No statistical method was used to set the sample size in advance, and investigators knew the group allocation. A 13 V-J signature model separated ophthalmopathy from stable hyperthyroidism, with around 91% sensitivity and about 81% specificity in cross-validation and 80%/75% in testing.

This receptor was obtained from a man between 45 and 60 years old with Graves' hyperthyroidism. What was sequenced was blood. This chain joins TRBV19 to TRBJ1-1; perhaps TRBD1 is the D gene, with 6 bases matching. The sequenced DNA: TGTGCCAGTAGTGGAGGGACACTGAACACTGAAGCTTTCCTT. It specifies CASSGGTLNTEAFL.